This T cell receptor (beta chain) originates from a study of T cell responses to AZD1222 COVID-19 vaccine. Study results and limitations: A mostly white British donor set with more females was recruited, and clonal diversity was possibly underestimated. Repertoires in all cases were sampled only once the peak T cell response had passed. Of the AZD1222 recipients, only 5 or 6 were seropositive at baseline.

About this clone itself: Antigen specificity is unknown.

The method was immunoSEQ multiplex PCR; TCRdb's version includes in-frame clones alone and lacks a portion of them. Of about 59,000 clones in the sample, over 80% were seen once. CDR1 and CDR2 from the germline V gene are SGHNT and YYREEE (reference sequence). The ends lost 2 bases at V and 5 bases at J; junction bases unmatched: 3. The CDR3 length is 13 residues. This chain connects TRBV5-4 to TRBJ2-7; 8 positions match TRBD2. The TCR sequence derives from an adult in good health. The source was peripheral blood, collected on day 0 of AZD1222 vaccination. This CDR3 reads CASSLRGGNEQYF. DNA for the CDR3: TGTGCCAGCAGCTTACGGGGGGGGAACGAGCAGTACTTC.